The 17 T cell receptor beta chains below were found in one sample sequenced in a study of shared clonotypes between healthy human individuals. Produced via immunoSEQ multiplex PCR; TCRdb's table is partial and in-frame only. The sample contains about 1.1 million clones, around three quarters of which appear only once. Specimen: memory CD4+ T cells from PBMCs. Subset described: CD45RA-negative fraction. All receptors come from a man aged 18 to 30 in good health. Some clones in this sample may be carry-over from other donors' samples.

The chain employs TRBV27 and TRBJ1-4; possibly TRBD1 for D (5 bases). The CDR3 sequence is 15 residues long. With 6 bases removed from V and 8 bases from J, the gap between germline ends came to 19 bases. The germline gives CDR1 MNHEY, CDR2 SMNVEV (reference sequence). CDR3 residues: CASREFQTRGEKLFF. DNA for the CDR3: TGTGCCAGCAGGGAATTCCAGACTAGGGGAGAAAAACTGTTTTTT.

This chain joins TRBV10-3 and TRBJ2-1; perhaps TRBD2 as D (5 bases). The CDR3 totals 13 residues. V lost 4 bases and J 9 bases, leaving 13 bases between the germline ends. Germline loops: CDR1 ENHRY, CDR2 SYGVKD. The CDR3 DNA is TGTGCCATCAGTGTCGACTATAAGGGTGAGCAGTTCTTC. It is translated as CAISVDYKGEQFF.

V usage is TRBV11-2 and J usage is TRBJ2-5; TRBD1 is a possible D gene (5 bases). The CDR3 is 15 residues long. V lost 5 bases and J lost 1, with 14 bases in between. The germline V gene encodes CDR1 SGHAT and CDR2 FQNNGV. In nucleotides, the CDR3 is TGTGCCAGCAGCCTTCCTCAGGGCACCCAAGAGACCCAGTACTTC. The encoded protein is CASSLPQGTQETQYF.

The genes are TRBV28 and TRBJ2-1; 15 positions agree with TRBD2. The CDR3 length is 21 residues. The V segment lost 4 bases and the J segment 0 bases; nucleotides outside the gene matches: 13. The germline CDR1 and CDR2 sequences are MDHEN and SYDVKM. The DNA of the CDR3 is TGTGCCAGCAGTTGGACCGGGACTAGCGGGAGGCGTGCCGCCTCCTACAATGAGCAGTTCTTC. Its translation: CASSWTGTSGRRAASYNEQFF.

This sequence joins TRBV7-9 and TRBJ1-4; 10 positions agree with TRBD1. The CDR3 sequence is 16 residues long. Germline lookup yields CDR1 SEHNR and CDR2 FQNEAQ (reference sequence). The V segment lost 0 bases and the J segment 5 bases; nucleotides outside the gene matches: 3. CDR3 sequence reads: CASSLAGQGSNEKLFF. CDR3 DNA: TGTGCCAGCAGCTTAGCGGGACAGGGGTCCAATGAAAAACTGTTTTTT. Full variable domain (remainder filled in from reference TRBV7-9 and TRBJ1-4): DTGVSQNPRHKITKRGQNVTFRCDPISEHNRLYWYRQTLGQGPEFLTYFQNEAQLEKSRLLSDRFSAERPKGSFSTLEIQRTEQGDSAMYLCASSLAGQGSNEKLFFGSGTQLSVL.

This sequence joins TRBV5-8 and TRBJ2-2, with 7 nucleotides matching TRBD2. Germline V CDR1 and CDR2: SGHTS, YDEGEE. The V and J ends lost 4 bases and 4 bases, in that order; junction bases with no gene match: 4. CDR3 length equals 14 residues. CDR3 coding DNA: TGTGCCAGCAGCCTCGGGACTATCACCGGGGAGCTGTTTTTT. It specifies CASSLGTITGELFF.

The CDR3 here is CASSEYRISGNTIYF. The CDR3 nucleotides are TGTGCCAGCAGTGAATATCGGATCTCTGGAAACACCATATATTTT. The chain combines TRBV2 with TRBJ1-3, with D hard to call. Per the germline V gene, CDR1 is SNHLY and CDR2 is FYNNEI. Trimming took 2 bases from V and 0 from J, leaving 8 bases between them. CDR3 length: 15 amino acids.

The CDR3 sequence: CASRLYRRSNQPQHF. The DNA for the CDR3 is TGTGCCAGCAGATTGTATCGGAGAAGCAATCAGCCCCAGCATTTT. The J gene is TRBJ1-5, the V gene TRBV28; no definite D call. Trimming pared 6 bases from V and 1 base from J, leaving 13 bases between. Germline V CDR1 and CDR2: MDHEN, SYDVKM. The CDR3 consists of 15 residues.

The chain combines TRBV30 with TRBJ2-5; TRBD2 agrees at 9 bases. The CDR3 runs 14 residues. CDR1 is GTSNPN and CDR2 is SVGIG in the germline V gene (reference sequence). J lost 7 bases, V lost 2 bases, and 8 bases had no gene match. CDR3 nucleotides: TGTGCCTGGAGTACTAGCGGGTTCACCGGGACCCAGTACTTC. Its protein product is CAWSTSGFTGTQYF.

On this clone: The junction and the germline gene differ at one end; a read error may be behind it. This chain joins TRBV7-8 and TRBJ2-5, with D uncertain. The CDR3 extends over 13 amino acids. Germline CDR1 reads SGHVS; CDR2 reads FQNEAQ. The CDR3 spells CAGSLGIQETQYF. The CDR3 region has the DNA TGTGCCGGCAGCTTGGGAATACAAGAGACCCAGTACTTC.

DNA of the CDR3: TGTGCCAGCAGCTTACTGTTCGCGGAAGCCTACGAGCAGTACTTC. The encoded protein is CASSLLFAEAYEQYF. The chain joins TRBV5-4 to TRBJ2-7; D gene unclear. Trimming pared 2 bases from V and 2 bases from J, leaving 14 bases between. The CDR3 spans 15 residues. The germline V gene encodes CDR1 SGHNT and CDR2 YYREEE (reference sequence).

The chain is built from TRBV7-9 and TRBJ2-7; 8 nucleotides align to TRBD1. The V and J ends lost 1 base and 5 bases, in that order; junction bases with no gene match: 4. Germline V CDR1 and CDR2: SEHNR, FQNEAQ (reference sequence). The CDR3 runs to 14 residues. CDR3 nucleotides: TGTGCCAGCAGCTTAGAGGCAGGGGGCCACGAGCAGTACTTC. This gives the protein CASSLEAGGHEQYF. Full variable domain (remainder filled in from reference TRBV7-9 and TRBJ2-7): DTGVSQNPRHKITKRGQNVTFRCDPISEHNRLYWYRQTLGQGPEFLTYFQNEAQLEKSRLLSDRFSAERPKGSFSTLEIQRTEQGDSAMYLCASSLEAGGHEQYFGPGTRLTVT.

This chain uses TRBV4-1 with TRBJ2-3; 8 bases map to TRBD1. The CDR3 length is 14 residues. The V segment lost 5 bases and the J segment 6 bases; nucleotides outside the gene matches: 7. The germline V gene has CDR1 MGHRA and CDR2 YSYEKL. The CDR3 here is CASSSQGDRDTQYF. DNA of the CDR3: TGCGCCAGCAGCAGCCAAGGGGACAGGGATACGCAGTATTTT.

The V call is TRBV10-2, the J call TRBJ1-1, with D unclear. The CDR3 length is 12 residues. V lost 6 bases and J lost 5, with 10 bases in between. Germline assignment: CDR1 WSHSY and CDR2 SAAADI. The CDR3 sequence is CASRASETEAFF. As DNA, the CDR3 is TGCGCCAGCAGGGCGTCTGAGACTGAAGCTTTCTTT.

This clone was observed a single time. This CDR3 is also generated by other DNA sequences in the sample. The V gene is TRBV10-3, the J gene TRBJ2-3, with 7 positions matching TRBD2. CDR3 length: 15 residues. V shed 0 bases and J 1 base; nucleotides not matched to a gene: 1. In germline, CDR1 is ENHRY, CDR2 SYGVKD. CDR3 DNA sequence: TGTGCCATCAGTGAGTCGGCGGGGGGCACAGATACGCAGTATTTT. Protein sequence: CAISESAGGTDTQYF.

V usage is TRBV20-1 and J usage is TRBJ2-2; D not certain. Per germline, CDR1 DFQATT and CDR2 SNEGSKA (reference sequence). Deletions cut 4 bases from V and 6 bases from J, with 6 bases between. The CDR3 loop spans 11 amino acids. This chain's CDR3 is CSATSPGELFF. CDR3 nucleotides: TGCAGTGCTACCTCCCCCGGGGAGCTGTTTTTT.

The J gene is TRBJ2-7, the V gene TRBV6-1, with TRBD2 matching over 10 bases. Germline V gene lookup returns CDR1 MNHNS and CDR2 SASEGT. The CDR3 contains 14 residues. Germline trimming cut 7 bases from V and 3 bases from J; bases unmatched to any gene: 6. Here the CDR3 reads CASTPSGSFYEQYF. CDR3 in DNA: TGTGCCAGCACTCCTAGCGGGAGCTTCTACGAGCAGTACTTC.